This T cell receptor beta chain is from a study of T cell responses to AZD1222 COVID-19 vaccine. Recipients boosted at about 4 weeks or about 12 weeks are pooled. Losses at the gene ends were 7 bases for V and 8 bases for J; bases not matched to a gene: 8. This CDR3 has 15 residues. From germline, CDR1 is MDHEN and CDR2 SYDVKM. Turning to this clone: Its antigen is not identified.

TCRdb's table, derived via immunoSEQ multiplex PCR, lists solely in-frame clones and lacks some. The sample comprises roughly 150,000 clones, less than 95% of which are singletons, and roughly 6% rests with the top ten. Overall study results and limits: Among spike-specific TCRs, nearly half reportedly target unmutated variant regions. Clonal diversity may have been underestimated, and the donors were mostly white British, with more females than males. At baseline, just 6 or 7 AZD1222 recipients tested seropositive.

The chain carries TRBV28 and TRBJ1-6; 10 bases line up with TRBD1. The sample here was peripheral blood, taken 28 days after the second AZD1222 dose. This receptor was taken from an adult who received the AZD1222 COVID-19 vaccine. DNA for the CDR3: TGTGCCAGCACCTCCATCGGACAGGGGGATTCACCCCTCCACTTT. This gives the protein CASTSIGQGDSPLHF. Full variable domain (remainder filled in from reference TRBV28 and TRBJ1-6): DVKVTQSSRYLVKRTGEKVFLECVQDMDHENMFWYRQDPGLGLRLIYFSYDVKMKEKGDIPEGYSVSREKKERFSLILESASTNQTSMYLCASTSIGQGDSPLHFGNGTRLTVT.